This T cell receptor beta chain was observed in a study of blood T cell repertoires in COVID-19. Study as a whole: From the United States, Italy and Spain came samples of acute and convalescent COVID-19. In each case, the material was cDNA or gDNA derived from T cells, B-cell-depleted T cells, or PBMCs.

In its sample, this clone was seen a few times. As handled by the study authors: It was from reference gene primer amplification that nucleated cell counts were estimated. The repertoire was sequenced with immunoSEQ multiplex PCR; TCRdb's copy has only in-frame clones and lacks some. The V and J calls and clone size come from that table; D and trimming were worked out from the DNA. Of about 240,000 clones listed, approximately 85% are singletons. Germline CDR1 reads LNHDA; CDR2 reads SQIVND (reference sequence). The CDR3 is made up of 14 amino acids. Trimming removed 6 bases at V and 7 bases at J, with 15 bases between.

The receptor was derived from a man aged 50-60 years with COVID-19, enrolled during active disease. The sample consisted of peripheral blood. The chain uses TRBV19 and TRBJ1-4, with D perhaps matching TRBD1 (6 bases). CDR3 region: CASSPQGRSEKLFF. The CDR3 nucleotides are TGTGCCAGTAGCCCACAGGGAAGAAGTGAAAAACTGTTTTTT.